A selection of T cell receptor beta chains follows, all from one sample in a study of technical replicates of blood from several donors. The repertoire was sequenced with immunoSEQ multiplex PCR; TCRdb's copy has only in-frame clones and lacks some. The sample lists over 85,000 clones; approximately 95% were seen once. Sequences were obtained from T cells isolated from PBMCs. All receptors come from a human donor in good health. Both conserved end residues are part of each CDR3. D genes are given only for firm matches. The size field is filled for only some rows; it gives once, few, many or a size class.

CDR3 length	V gene	D gene	clone size	J gene	CDR3 protein	CDR3 DNA
14	TRBV2	NA	once	TRBJ1-2	CASSPGWQGYGYTF	TGTGCCAGCAGCCCCGGGTGGCAGGGCTATGGCTACACCTTC
14	TRBV6-1	NA	NA	TRBJ2-7	CASSRLVGAGEQYF	TGTGCCAGCAGCCGACTAGTTGGAGCGGGCGAGCAGTACTTC
16	TRBV21-1	NA	NA	TRBJ2-7	CASSPTAGTGEAEQYF	TGTGCCAGCAGCCCGACTGCGGGGACAGGGGAGGCCGAGCAGTACTTC
18	TRBV4-1	NA	NA	TRBJ2-1	CASSQSEGISSRDNEQFF	TGCGCCAGCAGCCAATCCGAAGGAATTAGTAGCAGGGACAATGAGCAGTTCTTC
14	TRBV6-5	NA	NA	TRBJ2-7	CASSYGRGSYEQYF	TGTGCCAGCAGTTACGGGAGAGGCAGCTACGAGCAGTACTTC
16	TRBV4-3	TRBD1	NA	TRBJ2-1	CASSFRRDRTYNEQFF	TGCGCCAGCAGCTTCCGCCGGGACAGGACTTACAATGAGCAGTTCTTC
14	TRBV6-4	TRBD2	few	TRBJ2-3	CASKIAGEADTQYF	TGTGCCAGCAAGATAGCGGGAGAGGCAGATACGCAGTATTTT
12	TRBV6-1	TRBD1	NA	TRBJ1-5	CASSDPGGPQHF	TGTGCCAGCAGTGATCCAGGGGGGCCCCAGCATTTT
16	TRBV7-2	TRBD2	NA	TRBJ2-1	CASSLNAGLAGNEQFF	TGTGCCAGCAGCTTAAATGCGGGACTAGCGGGCAATGAGCAGTTCTTC
14	TRBV7-9	TRBD1	NA	TRBJ1-5	CASSLNDRAQPQHF	TGTGCCAGCAGCTTAAACGACAGGGCCCAGCCCCAGCATTTT
14	TRBV5-1	TRBD2	once	TRBJ2-7	CASSRDYEIREQYF	TGCGCCAGCAGCAGGGACTACGAGATTCGTGAGCAGTACTTC
15	TRBV11-3	TRBD2	once	TRBJ2-1	CASSPGTSGSNEQFF	TGTGCCAGCAGCCCCGGGACTAGCGGGAGTAATGAGCAGTTCTTC
14	TRBV10-3	NA	NA	TRBJ1-2	CAITTTRTGYGYTF	TGTGCCATCACCACGACAAGAACCGGCTATGGCTACACCTTC